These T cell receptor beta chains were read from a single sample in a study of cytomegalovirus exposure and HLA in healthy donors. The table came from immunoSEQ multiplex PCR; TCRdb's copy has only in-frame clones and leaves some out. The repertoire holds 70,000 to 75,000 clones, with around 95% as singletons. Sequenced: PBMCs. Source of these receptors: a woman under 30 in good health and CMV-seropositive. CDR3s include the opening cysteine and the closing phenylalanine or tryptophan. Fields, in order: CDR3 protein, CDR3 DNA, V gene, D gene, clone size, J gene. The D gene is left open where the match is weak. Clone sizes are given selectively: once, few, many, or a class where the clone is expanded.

cdr3_aa: CAWSGQPGTGPTEAFF
cdr3_nt: TGTGCCTGGAGTGGACAACCGGGGACAGGGCCAACTGAAGCTTTCTTT
v_call: TRBV30
d_call: TRBD1
clone_size: once
j_call: TRBJ1-1

cdr3_aa: CASSRGPSGSAGANVLTF
cdr3_nt: TGCGCCAGCAGCCGGGGGCCTAGCGGGTCGGCTGGGGCCAACGTCCTGACTTTC
v_call: TRBV4-1
d_call: TRBD2
clone_size: -
j_call: TRBJ2-6

cdr3_aa: CASSPSETGGYTF
cdr3_nt: TGTGCCAGCTCACCCTCAGAAACCGGGGGCTACACCTTC
v_call: TRBV18
d_call: -
clone_size: -
j_call: TRBJ1-2

cdr3_aa: CASSFGGEKLFF
cdr3_nt: TGCGCCAGCAGCTTCGGGGGAGAAAAACTGTTTTTT
v_call: TRBV5-1
d_call: -
clone_size: -
j_call: TRBJ1-4

cdr3_aa: CASSLETTLSPHGYTF
cdr3_nt: TGTGCCAGCAGCCTCGAGACGACGCTTAGCCCTCATGGCTACACCTTC
v_call: TRBV7-6
d_call: -
clone_size: -
j_call: TRBJ1-2

cdr3_aa: CASRSGLAGSYNEQFF
cdr3_nt: TGTGCCAGCAGGTCCGGACTAGCGGGCTCCTACAATGAGCAGTTCTTC
v_call: TRBV2
d_call: TRBD2
clone_size: -
j_call: TRBJ2-1

cdr3_aa: CASSQLGQGHNYGYTF
cdr3_nt: TGTGCCAGCAGCCAACTTGGACAGGGGCACAACTATGGCTACACCTTC
v_call: TRBV4-2
d_call: TRBD1
clone_size: -
j_call: TRBJ1-2

cdr3_aa: CASRTTGSVHEQYF
cdr3_nt: TGTGCCAGCAGGACGACAGGGTCTGTCCACGAGCAGTACTTC
v_call: TRBV2
d_call: TRBD1
clone_size: -
j_call: TRBJ2-7

cdr3_aa: CASSRTSGIGETQYF
cdr3_nt: TGTGCCAGCAGCAGGACTAGCGGGATAGGAGAGACCCAGTACTTC
v_call: TRBV11-2
d_call: TRBD2
clone_size: -
j_call: TRBJ2-5

cdr3_aa: CASSLANGQTDTQYF
cdr3_nt: TGTGCCAGCAGCTTAGCGAACGGACAGACAGATACGCAGTATTTT
v_call: TRBV7-9
d_call: -
clone_size: -
j_call: TRBJ2-3

cdr3_aa: CASSSRDTYNEQFF
cdr3_nt: TGTGCCAGCAGCTCGAGGGACACCTACAATGAGCAGTTCTTC
v_call: TRBV7-9
d_call: -
clone_size: -
j_call: TRBJ2-1

cdr3_aa: CASSLDSGTVDEKLFF
cdr3_nt: TGTGCCAGCAGCTTAGACTCCGGGACAGTGGATGAAAAACTGTTTTTT
v_call: TRBV7-9
d_call: TRBD1
clone_size: once
j_call: TRBJ1-4

cdr3_aa: CASSPGQMNTGELFF
cdr3_nt: TGTGCCAGCAGCCCGGGACAGATGAACACCGGGGAGCTGTTTTTT
v_call: TRBV7-6
d_call: TRBD1
clone_size: -
j_call: TRBJ2-2

cdr3_aa: CASSLVPRGMSNQPQHF
cdr3_nt: TGTGCCAGCAGCTTAGTTCCCAGGGGGATGAGCAATCAGCCCCAGCATTTT
v_call: TRBV7-9
d_call: TRBD1
clone_size: -
j_call: TRBJ1-5

cdr3_aa: CASSLRLAGGHSYNEQFF
cdr3_nt: TGTGCCAGCAGTTTACGACTAGCGGGAGGGCACTCCTACAATGAGCAGTTCTTC
v_call: TRBV27
d_call: TRBD2
clone_size: -
j_call: TRBJ2-1

cdr3_aa: CASSPGGGGPYEQYF
cdr3_nt: TGCGCCAGCAGCCCTGGGGGCGGGGGCCCCTACGAGCAGTACTTC
v_call: TRBV5-1
d_call: -
clone_size: once
j_call: TRBJ2-7

cdr3_aa: CASSFPRVGGYGYTF
cdr3_nt: TGTGCCAGCAGTTTCCCTAGGGTAGGAGGGTATGGCTACACCTTC
v_call: TRBV28
d_call: -
clone_size: -
j_call: TRBJ1-2

cdr3_aa: CASGGGRGGELFF
cdr3_nt: TGTGCCAGTGGGGGCGGGAGAGGCGGGGAGCTGTTTTTT
v_call: TRBV7-8
d_call: -
clone_size: once
j_call: TRBJ2-2

cdr3_aa: CASSQALSLQGGDTGELFF
cdr3_nt: TGCGCCAGCAGCCAAGCCCTCTCACTACAGGGTGGGGACACCGGGGAGCTGTTTTTT
v_call: TRBV4-1
d_call: -
clone_size: once
j_call: TRBJ2-2

cdr3_aa: CAWSEDRRDYEQYF
cdr3_nt: TGTGCCTGGAGTGAGGACAGACGGGACTACGAGCAGTACTTC
v_call: TRBV30
d_call: -
clone_size: -
j_call: TRBJ2-7

cdr3_aa: CASSVPGQGPPPYEQYF
cdr3_nt: TGCGCCAGCAGTGTCCCGGGACAGGGCCCACCACCCTACGAGCAGTACTTC
v_call: TRBV10-1
d_call: TRBD1
clone_size: few
j_call: TRBJ2-7

cdr3_aa: CAWSGGWQGALVEAFF
cdr3_nt: TGTGCCTGGAGCGGAGGGTGGCAGGGGGCGCTTGTGGAAGCTTTCTTT
v_call: TRBV30
d_call: TRBD1
clone_size: -
j_call: TRBJ1-1

cdr3_aa: CASSLRTGEFTGELFF
cdr3_nt: TGTGCCAGTAGCCTGAGGACAGGGGAGTTCACCGGGGAGCTGTTTTTT
v_call: TRBV19
d_call: TRBD1
clone_size: -
j_call: TRBJ2-2

cdr3_aa: CATSLESNQPQHF
cdr3_nt: TGTGCCACCTCCTTGGAGAGCAATCAGCCCCAGCATTTT
v_call: TRBV18
d_call: -
clone_size: -
j_call: TRBJ1-5

cdr3_aa: CASSLSSGGGQPQHF
cdr3_nt: TGTGCCAGCAGTTTAAGTTCAGGGGGCGGTCAGCCCCAGCATTTT
v_call: TRBV27
d_call: TRBD1
clone_size: -
j_call: TRBJ1-5

cdr3_aa: CASTTGGTDTQYF
cdr3_nt: TGTGCCAGCACCACCGGGGGCACAGATACGCAGTATTTT
v_call: TRBV2
d_call: -
clone_size: -
j_call: TRBJ2-3